The clone carrying this T cell receptor beta chain was detected once. Its antigen is as yet unknown. The data derive from a study of blood T cells in healthy people across ages. Looking at the study overall: Template switching captured about one barcoded beta molecule per two T cells.

Peripheral blood, about 9.8 milliliters per donor, was collected. With a J-beta primer mix and a sample-barcoded 5' primer, a second PCR ran about 6 to 11 cycles. TCRdb independently ran MiXCR on the 5' RACE reads; one entry per CDR3 protein. The sample shows more than 450,000 distinct CDR3 sequences, 25% to 35% of them seen only once. V lost 4 bases and J lost 1; bases outside the gene matches: 16. CDR3 size: 18 residues. Germline V gene data show CDR1 as GTSNPN and CDR2 as SVGIG (reference sequence). Findings of the study overall: Naive T cell percentage strongly correlated with TCR beta diversity.

This sample was also put to use in a study of T cells of mothers and their children.

Sequencing was done on a sample of blood. This clonotype originated in a boy aged 2 to 10 in good health. The chain employs TRBV30 and TRBJ1-1; TRBD1 aligns across 9 bases. The CDR3 reads CAWIIPVNRGRGNTEAFF. DNA for the CDR3: TGTGCCTGGATTATCCCCGTTAACAGGGGGCGAGGGAACACTGAAGCTTTCTTT.